This T cell receptor beta chain is drawn from a study of T cells in narcolepsy (dated by TCRdb to 2016 to 2019). With regard to the full study: Patients with narcolepsy type 1 or type 2 (NT1, NT2) and healthy control donors were enrolled in the study. Autoreactive T cells targeting hypocretin neuron self-antigens (hypocretin, TRIB2) were sought in narcolepsy patients, and TCR Vbeta sequencing was used to track clonotypes in blood and CSF.

T cells from the cerebrospinal fluid of patients were first expanded in vitro, and then CD4+ or CD8+ T cells were sorted out for TCR Vbeta sequencing. Libraries came from the immunoSEQ multiplex PCR assay. Per the authors' processing: For paired CSF and blood samples, clonotype sharing was given as the percentage of all CSF clonotypes that were also present in blood. This is the immuneACCESS table as TCRdb keeps it, with only in-frame sequences that have V and J called. A part of the clones is gone; compared with another copy, unresolved V genes explain less than half, and the rest is unexplained. The V and J calls and clone size come from that table; D and trimming were worked out from the DNA. Here the sample has about 710 clones; 20% to 25% occur a single time. Roughly 10% of the sample is in the top ten clones. As concerns this clone: What this receptor recognizes is not known. One base away there is no much larger clone; base qualities are not given.

Including cysteine and phenylalanine, the CDR3 has 15 amino acids. Only the CDR3 DNA is retained, 45 bases long and in frame from the first base. Taken from the germline V gene (reference sequence), the CDR1 and CDR2 loops are LNHNV and YYDKDF. V gives up 5 bases and J gives up 0 bases, and the segment between their germline ends measures 14 bases. General findings and caveats noted by the study authors: According to the report, autoreactive clonotypes were detected serially in the blood of the same patients and of different patients, but not in healthy controls. HCRT-specific and TRIB2-specific autoreactive clonotypes were highlighted in plots that compared CD4+ T cell clonotypes in CSF versus blood from the same patient.

The receptor's source is a human donor with narcolepsy. Sequencing was carried out using cultured CD4+ T cells from cerebrospinal fluid. The chain couples TRBV15 to TRBJ2-7; a tentative D call is TRBD1 (5 bases match). The CDR3 protein sequence reads: CATSLGPEPSYEQYF. The nucleotide sequence is given as TGTGCCACCAGCCTGGGGCCGGAACCCTCCTACGAGCAGTACTTC.